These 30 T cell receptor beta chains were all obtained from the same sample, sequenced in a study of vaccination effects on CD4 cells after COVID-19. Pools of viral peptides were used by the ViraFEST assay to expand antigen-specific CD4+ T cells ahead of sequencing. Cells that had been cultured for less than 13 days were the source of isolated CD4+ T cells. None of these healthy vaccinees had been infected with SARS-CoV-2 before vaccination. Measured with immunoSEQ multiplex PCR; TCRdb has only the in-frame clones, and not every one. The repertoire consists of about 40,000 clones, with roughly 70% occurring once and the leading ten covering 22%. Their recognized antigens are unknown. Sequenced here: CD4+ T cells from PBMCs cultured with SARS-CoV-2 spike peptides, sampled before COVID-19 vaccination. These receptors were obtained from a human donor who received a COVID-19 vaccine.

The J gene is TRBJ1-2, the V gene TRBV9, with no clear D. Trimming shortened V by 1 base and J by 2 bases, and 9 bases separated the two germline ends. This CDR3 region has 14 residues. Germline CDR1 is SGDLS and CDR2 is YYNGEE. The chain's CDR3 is CASSVSLKNYGYTF. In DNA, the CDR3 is TGTGCCAGCAGCGTAAGTCTGAAGAACTATGGCTACACCTTC.

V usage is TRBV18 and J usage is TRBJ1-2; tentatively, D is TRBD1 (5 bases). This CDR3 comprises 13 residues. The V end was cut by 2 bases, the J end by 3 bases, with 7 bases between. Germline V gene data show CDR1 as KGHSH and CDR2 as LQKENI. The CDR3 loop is CASSPEGDYGYTF. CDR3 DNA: TGTGCCAGCTCACCAGAAGGGGACTATGGCTACACCTTC.

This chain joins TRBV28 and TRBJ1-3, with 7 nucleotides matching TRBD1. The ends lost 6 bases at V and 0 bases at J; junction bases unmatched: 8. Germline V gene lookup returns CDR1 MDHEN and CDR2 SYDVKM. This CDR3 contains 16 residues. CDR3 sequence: CASSTRDSFSGNTIYF. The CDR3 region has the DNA TGTGCCAGCAGCACACGGGACAGTTTCTCTGGAAACACCATATATTTT.

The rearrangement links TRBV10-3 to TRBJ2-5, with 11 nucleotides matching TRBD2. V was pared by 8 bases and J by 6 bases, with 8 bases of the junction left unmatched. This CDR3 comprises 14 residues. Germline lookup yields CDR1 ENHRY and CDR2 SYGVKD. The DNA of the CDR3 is TGTGCCATCGGTCTAGCGGGAGGCGCAAAGACCCAGTACTTC. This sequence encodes CAIGLAGGAKTQYF.

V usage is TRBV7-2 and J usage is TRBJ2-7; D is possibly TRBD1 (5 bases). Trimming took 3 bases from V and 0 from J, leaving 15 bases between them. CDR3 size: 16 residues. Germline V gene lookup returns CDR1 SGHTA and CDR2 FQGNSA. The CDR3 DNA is TGTGCCAGCAGCTTCTACCGAGATCAGGGCTCCTACGAGCAGTACTTC. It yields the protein CASSFYRDQGSYEQYF. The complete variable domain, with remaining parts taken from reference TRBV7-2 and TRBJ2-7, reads GAGVSQSPSNKVTEKGKDVELRCDPISGHTALYWYRQSLGQGLEFLIYFQGNSAPDKSGLPSDRFSAERTGGSVSTLTIQRTQQEDSAVYLCASSFYRDQGSYEQYFGPGTRLTVT.

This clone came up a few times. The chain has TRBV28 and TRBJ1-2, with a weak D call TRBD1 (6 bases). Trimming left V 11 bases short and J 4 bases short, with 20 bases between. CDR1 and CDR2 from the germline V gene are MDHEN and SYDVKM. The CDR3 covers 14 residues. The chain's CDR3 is CASRGGPDSYGYTF. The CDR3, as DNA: TGTGCCTCCCGGGGGGGGCCCGACAGCTATGGCTACACCTTC.

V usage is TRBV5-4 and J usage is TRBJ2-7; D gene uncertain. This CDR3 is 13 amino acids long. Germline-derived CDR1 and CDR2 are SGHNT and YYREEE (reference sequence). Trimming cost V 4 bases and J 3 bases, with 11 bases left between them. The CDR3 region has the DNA TGTGCCAGCAGCCCCAGTACGGGCTACGAGCAGTACTTC. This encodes CASSPSTGYEQYF.

The CDR3 nucleotides read TGCGCCAGCAGCTGGGGGGGGGACACTGAAGCTTTCTTT. Its protein product is CASSWGGDTEAFF. The rearrangement links TRBV5-1 to TRBJ1-1, with D possibly matching TRBD1 (5 bases). The CDR3 sequence is 13 residues long. The germline CDR1 and CDR2 sequences are SGHRS and YFSETQ. V gave up 3 bases and J gave up 3 bases, with 9 bases separating them.

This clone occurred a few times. The CDR3, as DNA: TGTGCCTGGACAGTGACAGGTATTTATTCTGAAGCTTTCTTT. It yields the protein CAWTVTGIYSEAFF. The chain couples TRBV30 to TRBJ1-1; a possible D gene is TRBD1 (6 bases). Germline V gene lookup returns CDR1 GTSNPN and CDR2 SVGIG (reference sequence). The CDR3 runs 14 residues. V lost 4 bases and J 6 bases, leaving 18 bases between the germline ends.

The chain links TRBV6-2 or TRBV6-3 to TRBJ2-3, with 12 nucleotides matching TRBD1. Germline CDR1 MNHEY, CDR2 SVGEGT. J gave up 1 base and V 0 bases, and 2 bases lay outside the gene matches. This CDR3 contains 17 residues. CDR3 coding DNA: TGTGCCAGCAGTTACTCGAGGGACAGGGGGCGCACAGATACGCAGTATTTT. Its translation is CASSYSRDRGRTDTQYF.

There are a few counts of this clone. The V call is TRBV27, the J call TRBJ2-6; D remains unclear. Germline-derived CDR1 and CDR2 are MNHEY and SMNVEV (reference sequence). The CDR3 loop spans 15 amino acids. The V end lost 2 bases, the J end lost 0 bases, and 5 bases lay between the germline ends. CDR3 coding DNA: TGTGCCAGCAGTTTAGACGGCTCTGGGGCCAACGTCCTGACTTTC. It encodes CASSLDGSGANVLTF.

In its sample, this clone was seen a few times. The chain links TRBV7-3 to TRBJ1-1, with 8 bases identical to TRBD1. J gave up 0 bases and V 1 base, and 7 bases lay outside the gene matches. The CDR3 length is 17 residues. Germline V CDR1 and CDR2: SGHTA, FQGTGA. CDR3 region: CASSLSPTGGMNTEAFF. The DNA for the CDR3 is TGTGCCAGCAGCTTAAGTCCTACAGGGGGAATGAACACTGAAGCTTTCTTT.

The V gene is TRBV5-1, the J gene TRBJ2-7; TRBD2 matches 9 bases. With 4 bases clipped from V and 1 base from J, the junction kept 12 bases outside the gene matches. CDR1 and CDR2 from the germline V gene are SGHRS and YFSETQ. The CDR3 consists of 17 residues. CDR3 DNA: TGCGCCAGCAGCAGGAATTTAGCGGGACTAGCTTCCTACGAGCAGTACTTC. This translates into CASSRNLAGLASYEQYF. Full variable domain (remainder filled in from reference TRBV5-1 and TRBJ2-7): KAGVTQTPRYLIKTRGQQVTLSCSPISGHRSVSWYQQTPGQGLQFLFEYFSETQRNKGNFPGRFSGRQFSNSRSEMNVSTLELGDSALYLCASSRNLAGLASYEQYFGPGTRLTVT.

This chain's CDR3 is CASSAMDVANYGYTF. CDR3 nucleotides: TGTGCCAGCAGCGCCATGGACGTAGCTAACTATGGCTACACCTTC. The V gene is TRBV9, the J gene TRBJ1-2; D unresolved. V was clipped by 3 bases and J by 0 bases, with 12 bases between them. CDR3 length: 15 amino acids. Per germline, CDR1 SGDLS and CDR2 YYNGEE.

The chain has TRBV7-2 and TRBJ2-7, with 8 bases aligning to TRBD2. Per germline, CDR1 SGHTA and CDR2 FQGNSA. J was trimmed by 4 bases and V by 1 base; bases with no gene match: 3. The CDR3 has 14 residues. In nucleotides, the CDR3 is TGTGCCAGCAGCTTAGACGGGGGGGCTTACGAGCAGTACTTC. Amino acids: CASSLDGGAYEQYF.

The CDR3 loop reads CASSGRGVRGATYNEQFF. In DNA, the CDR3 is TGTGCCAGCAGCGGAAGAGGAGTCCGGGGGGCCACCTACAATGAGCAGTTCTTC. This chain joins TRBV2 and TRBJ2-1; perhaps TRBD2 as D (7 bases). V lost 6 bases and J lost 2, with 23 bases in between. Germline assignment: CDR1 SNHLY and CDR2 FYNNEI. This CDR3 is built from 18 residues.

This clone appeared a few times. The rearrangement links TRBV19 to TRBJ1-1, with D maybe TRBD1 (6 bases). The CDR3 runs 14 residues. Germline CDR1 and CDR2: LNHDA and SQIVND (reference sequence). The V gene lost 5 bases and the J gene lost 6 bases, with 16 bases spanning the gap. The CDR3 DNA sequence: TGTGCCAGTAGTCCCTACAGGGAATTTGCTGAAGCTTTCTTT. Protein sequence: CASSPYREFAEAFF.

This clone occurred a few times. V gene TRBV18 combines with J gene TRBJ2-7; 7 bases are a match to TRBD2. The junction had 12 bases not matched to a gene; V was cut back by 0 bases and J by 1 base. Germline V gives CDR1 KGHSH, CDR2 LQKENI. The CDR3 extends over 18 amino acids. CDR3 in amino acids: CASSPPGRGAGLSYEQYF. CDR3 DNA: TGTGCCAGCTCACCACCGGGGAGGGGTGCGGGTCTGTCCTACGAGCAGTACTTC.

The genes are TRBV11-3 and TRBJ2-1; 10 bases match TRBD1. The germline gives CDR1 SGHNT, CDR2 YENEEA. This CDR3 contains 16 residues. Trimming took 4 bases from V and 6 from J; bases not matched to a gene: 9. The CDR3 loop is CASSSLTGGRFNEQFF. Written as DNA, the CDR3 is TGTGCCAGCAGCTCCCTGACAGGGGGCCGGTTCAATGAGCAGTTCTTC.

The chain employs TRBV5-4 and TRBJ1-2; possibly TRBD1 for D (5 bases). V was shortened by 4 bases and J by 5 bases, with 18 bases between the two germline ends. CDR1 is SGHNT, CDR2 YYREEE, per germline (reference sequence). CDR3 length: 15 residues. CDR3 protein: CASSAGTSPGYGYTF. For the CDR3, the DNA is TGTGCCAGCAGCGCCGGGACCTCGCCGGGGTATGGCTACACCTTC.

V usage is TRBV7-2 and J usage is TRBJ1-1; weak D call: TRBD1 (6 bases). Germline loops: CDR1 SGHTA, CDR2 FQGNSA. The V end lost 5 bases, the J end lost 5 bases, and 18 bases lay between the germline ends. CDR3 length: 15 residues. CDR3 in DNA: TGTGCCAGCAGCCCCACCAGCAGGGGTGGGACTGAAGCTTTCTTT. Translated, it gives CASSPTSRGGTEAFF.

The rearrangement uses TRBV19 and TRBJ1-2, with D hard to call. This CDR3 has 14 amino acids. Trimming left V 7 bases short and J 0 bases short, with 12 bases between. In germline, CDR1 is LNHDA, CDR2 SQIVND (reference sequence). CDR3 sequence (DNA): TGTGCCAGTAACCCTAGGCGAGCTAACTATGGCTACACCTTC. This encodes CASNPRRANYGYTF.

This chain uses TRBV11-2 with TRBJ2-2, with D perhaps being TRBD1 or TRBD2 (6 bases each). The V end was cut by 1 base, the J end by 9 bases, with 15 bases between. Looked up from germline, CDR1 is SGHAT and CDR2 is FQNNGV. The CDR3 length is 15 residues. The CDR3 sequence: CASSLVTGRMWELFF. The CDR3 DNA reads TGTGCCAGCAGCTTAGTAACAGGGAGGATGTGGGAGCTGTTTTTT.

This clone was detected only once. In DNA, the CDR3 is TGTGCCAGTAGTAGGGGCGGCGACTATAATTCACCCCTCCACTTT. Its translation is CASSRGGDYNSPLHF. This rearrangement joins TRBV19 to TRBJ1-6; a weak D match, TRBD1 (5 bases). V shed 4 bases and J shed 3 bases, with 10 bases lying between them. CDR3 size: 15 residues. Looked up from germline, CDR1 is LNHDA and CDR2 is SQIVND (reference sequence).

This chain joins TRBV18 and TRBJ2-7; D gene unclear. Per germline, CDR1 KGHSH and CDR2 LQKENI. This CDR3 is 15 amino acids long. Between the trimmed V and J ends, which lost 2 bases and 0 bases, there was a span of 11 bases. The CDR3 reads CASSPGVTHSYEQYF. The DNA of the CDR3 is TGTGCCAGCTCACCAGGTGTCACCCACTCCTACGAGCAGTACTTC.

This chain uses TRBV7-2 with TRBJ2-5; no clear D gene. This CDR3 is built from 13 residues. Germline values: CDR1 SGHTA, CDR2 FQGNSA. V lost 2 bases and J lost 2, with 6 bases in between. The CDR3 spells CASSLRIQETQYF. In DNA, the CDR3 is TGTGCCAGCAGCTTACGCATTCAAGAGACCCAGTACTTC.

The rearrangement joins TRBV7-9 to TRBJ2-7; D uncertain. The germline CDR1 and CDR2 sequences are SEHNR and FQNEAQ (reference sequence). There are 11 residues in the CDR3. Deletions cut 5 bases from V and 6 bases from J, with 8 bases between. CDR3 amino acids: CASSPSTEQYF. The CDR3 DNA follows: TGTGCCAGCAGCCCGTCCACCGAGCAGTACTTC.

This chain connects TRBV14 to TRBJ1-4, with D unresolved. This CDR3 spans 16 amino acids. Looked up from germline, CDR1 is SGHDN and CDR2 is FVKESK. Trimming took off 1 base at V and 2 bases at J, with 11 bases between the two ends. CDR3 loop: CASSQGWAVTNEKLFF. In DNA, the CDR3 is TGTGCCAGCAGCCAAGGATGGGCGGTGACTAATGAAAAACTGTTTTTT. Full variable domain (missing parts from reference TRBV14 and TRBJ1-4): EAGVTQFPSHSVIEKGQTVTLRCDPISGHDNLYWYRRVMGKEIKFLLHFVKESKQDESGMPNNRFLAERTGGTYSTLKVQPAELEDSGVYFCASSQGWAVTNEKLFFGSGTQLSVL.

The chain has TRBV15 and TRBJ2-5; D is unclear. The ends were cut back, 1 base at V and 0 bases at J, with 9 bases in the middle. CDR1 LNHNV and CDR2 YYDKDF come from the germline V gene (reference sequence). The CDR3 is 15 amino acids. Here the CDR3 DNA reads TGTGCCACCAGCAGAGTCCGGACGGACCAAGAGACCCAGTACTTC. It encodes CATSRVRTDQETQYF. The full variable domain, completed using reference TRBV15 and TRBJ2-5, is DAMVIQNPRYQVTQFGKPVTLSCSQTLNHNVMYWYQQKSSQAPKLLFHYYDKDFNNEADTPDNFQSRRPNTSFCFLDIRSPGLGDTAMYLCATSRVRTDQETQYFGPGTRLLVL.

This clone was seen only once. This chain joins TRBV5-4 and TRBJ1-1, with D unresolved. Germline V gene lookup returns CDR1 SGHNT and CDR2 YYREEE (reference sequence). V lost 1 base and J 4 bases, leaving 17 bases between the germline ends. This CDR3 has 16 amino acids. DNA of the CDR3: TGTGCCAGCAGCTTGTACCTGGGGATTCAGAGCACTGAAGCTTTCTTT. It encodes CASSLYLGIQSTEAFF.